Sequencing of this TCR beta chain was carried out in a study of T-cell reconstitution after alpha-beta-depleted transplantation in children. This sample's TCRbeta library carried unique molecular identifier barcodes. MiXCR was run by TCRdb on the PCR reads, yielding one entry per CDR3 protein. The table lists fewer than 120,000 distinct CDR3 sequences, approximately 10% of them singletons, with more than 7% in the top ten. This CDR3 comprises 16 residues. V gave up 0 bases and J gave up 6 bases, with 17 bases separating them. The V gene's germline CDR1 is DFQATT and CDR2 SNEGSKA (reference sequence). This clonotype was detected many times.

The receptor was isolated from a human donor who donated a stem cell graft to a child with acute lymphoblastic leukemia. The chain recombines TRBV20-1 with TRBJ2-2; D might be TRBD2 (5 bases). This specimen was PBMCs from the stem cell graft donor, taken from the stem cell graft. The CDR3, as DNA: TGCAGTGCTAGAGATCTTACTAGGTTTGAGGCCGGGGAGCTGTTTTTT. This encodes CSARDLTRFEAGELFF.